These 12 T cell receptor beta chains were sequenced from one sample in a study of blood T cell repertoires in COVID-19. Assay used: immunoSEQ multiplex PCR; TCRdb lists only in-frame clones, some missing. The profile shows under 150,000 clones, approximately 88% of them singletons. Source material: PBMCs or T cells enriched from blood (not recorded which). These receptors all come from a young woman with acute COVID-19.

The rearrangement links TRBV6-2 or TRBV6-3 to TRBJ1-3; TRBD1 matches at 7 bases. CDR1 is MNHEY, CDR2 SVGEGT, per germline. CDR3 size: 16 residues. Trimming at V came to 6 bases and at J to 0 bases, leaving 8 bases not matched to a gene. CDR3 nucleotide sequence: TGTGCCAGCAGACCTCGACAGGGAAGCTCTGGAAACACCATATATTTT. Amino acid sequence: CASRPRQGSSGNTIYF.

The V gene is TRBV2, the J gene TRBJ2-5; D might be TRBD1 (6 bases). From germline, CDR1 is SNHLY and CDR2 FYNNEI. V was cut by 4 bases and J by 0 bases, with 6 bases left in between. The CDR3 spans 13 residues. CDR3 sequence reads: CASSGTDQETQYF. The CDR3 nucleotides are TGTGCCAGCAGTGGGACAGACCAAGAGACCCAGTACTTC.

The chain couples TRBV19 to TRBJ1-4, with 10 bases matching TRBD1. Per the germline V gene, CDR1 is LNHDA and CDR2 is SQIVND (reference sequence). V gave up 5 bases and J gave up 8 bases; unmatched junction bases: 8. The CDR3 covers 15 residues. DNA for the CDR3: TGTGCCAGTAGTCCTGGGGACAGGGGAGTCGAAAAACTGTTTTTT. Amino acid sequence: CASSPGDRGVEKLFF.

This chain uses TRBV5-1 with TRBJ2-3; tentatively, D is TRBD2 (5 bases). Germline V gene lookup returns CDR1 SGHRS and CDR2 YFSETQ. Trimming pared 4 bases from V and 1 base from J, leaving 19 bases between. The CDR3 spans 17 residues. CDR3 amino acids: CASSLSPGSGGTDTQYF. In nucleotides, the CDR3 is TGCGCCAGCAGCCTTTCCCCGGGGAGCGGAGGCACAGATACGCAGTATTTT. Based on the CDR3 plus reference TRBV5-1 and TRBJ2-3, the full variable domain is KAGVTQTPRYLIKTRGQQVTLSCSPISGHRSVSWYQQTPGQGLQFLFEYFSETQRNKGNFPGRFSGRQFSNSRSEMNVSTLELGDSALYLCASSLSPGSGGTDTQYFGPGTRLTVL.

This clone was observed a single time. In DNA, the CDR3 is TGTGCCAGCAGACCGGGACAGTGGGAAGAAAAACTGTTTTTT. Its protein product is CASRPGQWEEKLFF. This chain links TRBV6-6 with TRBJ1-4; 7 bases are a match to TRBD1. V gave up 6 bases and J gave up 8 bases; unmatched junction bases: 9. Germline CDR1 is MNHNY and CDR2 is SVGAGI (reference sequence). The CDR3 is made up of 14 amino acids.

This clone was recorded only once. The rearrangement links TRBV28 to TRBJ2-1; D is perhaps TRBD2 (6 bases). Trimming left V 3 bases short and J 6 bases short, with 18 bases between. There are 16 residues in the CDR3. The germline CDR1 and CDR2 sequences are MDHEN and SYDVKM. CDR3 sequence (DNA): TGTGCCAGCAGTTTTCAGGCCCTAACTAGCCTCAATGAGCAGTTCTTC. It encodes CASSFQALTSLNEQFF. Full variable domain (remainder filled in from reference TRBV28 and TRBJ2-1): DVKVTQSSRYLVKRTGEKVFLECVQDMDHENMFWYRQDPGLGLRLIYFSYDVKMKEKGDIPEGYSVSREKKERFSLILESASTNQTSMYLCASSFQALTSLNEQFFGPGTRLTVL.

This clone was counted only a few times. The J gene is TRBJ1-5, the V gene TRBV10-3; TRBD1 might be the D (5 bases). Germline-derived CDR1 and CDR2 are ENHRY and SYGVKD. With 0 bases removed from V and 5 bases from J, the gap between germline ends came to 8 bases. This CDR3 is 14 amino acids long. The CDR3 sequence is CAISESGGDQPQHF. The CDR3 nucleotides read TGTGCCATCAGTGAGTCGGGGGGTGATCAGCCCCAGCATTTT.

The V and J genes are TRBV19 and TRBJ2-1; D uncertain. The germline V and J ends were trimmed by 3 bases and 6 bases, with 3 bases remaining between them. Per the germline V gene, CDR1 is LNHDA and CDR2 is SQIVND (reference sequence). This CDR3 contains 11 residues. The CDR3 DNA follows: TGTGCCAGTAGTATCCTCAATGAGCAGTTCTTC. It yields the protein CASSILNEQFF.

The V gene is TRBV6-4, the J gene TRBJ2-4; 8 nucleotides match TRBD2. The V segment lost 4 bases and the J segment 1 base; nucleotides outside the gene matches: 6. The CDR3 sequence is 16 residues long. Germline V CDR1 and CDR2: MRHNA, SNTAGT. The CDR3 reads CASSAQASGAKNIQYF. Here the CDR3 DNA reads TGTGCCAGCAGTGCTCAGGCTAGCGGGGCCAAAAACATTCAGTACTTC.

The rearrangement uses TRBV7-2 and TRBJ2-3; TRBD2 agrees at 9 bases. Germline CDR1 and CDR2: SGHTA and FQGNSA. Trimming took 3 bases from V and 3 from J; bases not matched to a gene: 7. CDR3 length: 16 residues. As DNA, the CDR3 is TGTGCCAGCAGCTTCCCTCAGACTAGCGGAACAGATACGCAGTATTTT. Residues: CASSFPQTSGTDTQYF. The variable domain in full, completed from reference TRBV7-2 and TRBJ2-3, reads GAGVSQSPSNKVTEKGKDVELRCDPISGHTALYWYRQSLGQGLEFLIYFQGNSAPDKSGLPSDRFSAERTGGSVSTLTIQRTQQEDSAVYLCASSFPQTSGTDTQYFGPGTRLTVL.

The chain couples TRBV4-3 to TRBJ1-1, with D possibly matching TRBD1 (6 bases). The length of the CDR3 is 16 residues. The V end was cut by 0 bases, the J end by 1 base, with 12 bases between. The germline CDR1 and CDR2 sequences are LGHNA and YSLEER. CDR3 DNA: TGCGCCAGCAGCCAAGATATCAGGACAGCGAACACTGAAGCTTTCTTT. It translates to CASSQDIRTANTEAFF.

This chain joins TRBV2 and TRBJ2-5, with TRBD1 identical over 7 bases. V lost 6 bases to trimming and J lost 3 bases; unmatched junction nucleotides: 7. Germline V gene data show CDR1 as SNHLY and CDR2 as FYNNEI. This CDR3 contains 14 residues. CDR3 loop: CASSTGEYEETQYF. The CDR3 DNA follows: TGTGCCAGCAGCACAGGGGAATACGAAGAGACCCAGTACTTC.